Listed here are 5 T cell receptor beta chains from one sample, sequenced in a study of post-analysis software for immune sequencing data. Broader study findings: Patients used about five TRBV segments, including TRBV5-6, TRBV5-1 and TRBV20-1, more often than controls.

Each TCR beta cDNA library carried unique molecular identifiers. TCRdb processed the PCR reads anew with MiXCR; each CDR3 protein has one entry. The sample contains hundreds of thousands of distinct CDR3 sequences, approximately 59% of which appear only once. No antigens are known for them. The sequencing input was blood. The receptors originated from a girl aged 2-10 years with multiple sclerosis.

This chain uses TRBV6-2 or TRBV6-3 with TRBJ1-5, with 10 bases that match TRBD1. This CDR3 region has 16 residues. Germline V gene lookup returns CDR1 MNHEY and CDR2 SVGEGT. V was pared by 2 bases and J by 2 bases, with 3 bases of the junction left unmatched. The CDR3, as DNA: TGTGCCAGCAGTTACGGCGGGACAGGGGGCAATCAGCCCCAGCATTTT. Encoded protein: CASSYGGTGGNQPQHF.

This clonotype has a handful of counts. This rearrangement joins TRBV6-4 to TRBJ2-1, with 9 nucleotides matching TRBD2. The germline V gene has CDR1 MRHNA and CDR2 SNTAGT. Trimming cost V 0 bases and J 7 bases; bases outside gene matches: 7. CDR3 length: 16 residues. In nucleotides, the CDR3 is TGTGCCAGCAGTGACTCCTTTGGGAGCGGGGGGAATGAGCAGTTCTTC. Translated, it gives CASSDSFGSGGNEQFF.

The genes are TRBV7-2 and TRBJ2-3; TRBD2 matches 7 bases. Trimming at V came to 5 bases and at J to 1 base, leaving 9 bases not matched to a gene. This CDR3 spans 16 amino acids. Germline V gene sequence: CDR1 SGHTA, CDR2 FQGNSA. The CDR3 region has the DNA TGTGCCAGCAGCGCCCCCGCGGGGGTGGGCACAGATACGCAGTATTTT. Protein: CASSAPAGVGTDTQYF.

The chain uses TRBV29-1 and TRBJ2-1; 7 nucleotides match TRBD2. Losses at the gene ends were 6 bases for V and 0 bases for J; bases not matched to a gene: 5. Looked up from germline, CDR1 is SQVTM and CDR2 is ANQGSEA. The CDR3 contains 14 residues. The CDR3 nucleotides are TGCAGCGTCCCCGGGGGGAACTCCTACAATGAGCAGTTCTTC. Its translation: CSVPGGNSYNEQFF.

This clonotype was counted a few times. The CDR3 region has the DNA TGTGCCAGCAGTGAACAGGGCCAAGAGACCCAGTACTTC. Its translation: CASSEQGQETQYF. The rearrangement joins TRBV2 to TRBJ2-5; D is possibly TRBD1 (5 bases). Germline values: CDR1 SNHLY, CDR2 FYNNEI. V was clipped by 2 bases and J by 1 base, with 5 bases between them. This CDR3 is 13 amino acids long.